This is a list of T cell receptor beta chains from one sample in a study of blood T cell repertoires in COVID-19. Generated by immunoSEQ multiplex PCR, the TCRdb table keeps only in-frame clones and is missing some. The data hold about 170,000 clones, with approximately 90% observed a single time. Input material: peripheral blood. The receptor source for this set is a man between 18 and 35 years old with COVID-19, enrolled during active disease. Each CDR3 is given with its conserved first and last residue. The D gene is left open where the match is weak. The listing skips clone size in some rows; elsewhere it reads once, few, many or a size class.

CDR3nt	CDR3aa	abundance	d_gene	j_gene	v_gene
TGTGCCAGCAGCTTGATCGGGGATCAGAACTATGGCTACACCTTC	CASSLIGDQNYGYTF	NA	NA	TRBJ1-2	TRBV5-4
TGTGCCAGCAGGGCGGACAGGGGGAATTCACCCCTCCACTTT	CASRADRGNSPLHF	NA	TRBD1	TRBJ1-6	TRBV5-4
TGTGCCAGCACCCCCGGGACAAACAATGAGCAGTTCTTC	CASTPGTNNEQFF	NA	NA	TRBJ2-1	TRBV27
TGTGCCAGTAGTATAGTTGGAGGGGAGATGAGCAATCAGCCCCAGCATTTT	CASSIVGGEMSNQPQHF	NA	NA	TRBJ1-5	TRBV19
TGCGCCAGCAGCCAAGATAACTCGGGAGGGGAGACCCAGTACTTC	CASSQDNSGGETQYF	NA	TRBD2	TRBJ2-5	TRBV4-3
TGTGCCAGCCTTGCGGACTACTACCTCGAGCAGTACTTC	CASLADYYLEQYF	NA	NA	TRBJ2-7	TRBV6-5
TGTGCCAGCAGCCTGGACAGGGTGGACACCGGGGAGCTGTTTTTT	CASSLDRVDTGELFF	NA	TRBD1	TRBJ2-2	TRBV5-6
TGTGCCAGCAGCTCCCCTGGAGGCCGGGGTCTCACCGGGGAGCTGTTTTTT	CASSSPGGRGLTGELFF	once	NA	TRBJ2-2	TRBV5-6
TGCGCCAGCAGCTTTCAACCGGGACTTCCCACAACTAATGAAAAACTGCTTTTT	CASSFQPGLPTTNEKLLF	NA	NA	TRBJ1-4	TRBV5-1
TGTGCCAGCAGCTTAGCGGGGCCAGGGACATGGAACACTGAAGCTTTCTTT	CASSLAGPGTWNTEAFF	few	NA	TRBJ1-1	TRBV7-6
TGTGCCACTCAACAGGTATACCGAAGCAATCAGCCCCAGCATTTT	CATQQVYRSNQPQHF	NA	NA	TRBJ1-5	TRBV19
TGTGCCAGCAGTCTACGGACTAGAAGTCAGTTCTTC	CASSLRTRSQFF	NA	TRBD2	TRBJ2-1	TRBV12-3/TRBV12-4
TGTGCCAGCTCACTATACCCCGGGACAGGGAGGGGCGACGAGCAGTACTTC	CASSLYPGTGRGDEQYF	NA	TRBD1	TRBJ2-7	TRBV18
TGTGCCAGTTTCTCCCAGAACTATGGCTACACCTTC	CASFSQNYGYTF	NA	NA	TRBJ1-2	TRBV27
TGCAGCGTTGAACTACGCACAGATACGCAGTATTTT	CSVELRTDTQYF	NA	NA	TRBJ2-3	TRBV29-1
TGCGCCAGCAGCCAAGATCGACAGGGGGCGGGTATCTCCTACGAGCAGTACTTC	CASSQDRQGAGISYEQYF	NA	TRBD1	TRBJ2-7	TRBV4-3
TGTGCCAGCCGGAACCGGGACAGGGGTTTGAATGAGCAGTTCTTC	CASRNRDRGLNEQFF	NA	TRBD1	TRBJ2-1	TRBV10-3
TGTGCCAGCAGTTTTAGCGTAGCGGGAGGGGACTACGAGCAGTACTTC	CASSFSVAGGDYEQYF	NA	TRBD2	TRBJ2-7	TRBV28
TGTGCCAGCAGCTCCGGACAGAGCGGTGCCTACGAGCAGTACTTC	CASSSGQSGAYEQYF	NA	NA	TRBJ2-7	TRBV9
TGTGCCAGCAGCCCGTCCATAAGGACAGGGATCAATTCACCCCTCCACTTT	CASSPSIRTGINSPLHF	once	TRBD1	TRBJ1-6	TRBV7-9
TGTGCCAGCAGTCTAGGCCGTAGGGGACTAAACACTGAAGCTTTCTTT	CASSLGRRGLNTEAFF	NA	NA	TRBJ1-1	TRBV7-3
TGTGCCAGCAGTTTGGTCGGGACAGATTTTATGGGCTACACCTTC	CASSLVGTDFMGYTF	NA	TRBD1	TRBJ1-2	TRBV27
TGCGCCAGCAGCCCCGGGCTAGCGGGAACCTACGAGCAGTACTTC	CASSPGLAGTYEQYF	NA	TRBD2	TRBJ2-7	TRBV4-3
TGTGCCAGCAGCTTATTGGCCTACAGGACGCAGTTCTTC	CASSLLAYRTQFF	NA	NA	TRBJ2-1	TRBV7-9
TGTGCCATCAGTACAGCCGGGGACTCCGGTGGGAATGAGCAGTTCTTC	CAISTAGDSGGNEQFF	NA	NA	TRBJ2-1	TRBV10-3
TGTGCCAGCAGCGTACCGACAGGGGGCCAAGAGACCCAGTACTTC	CASSVPTGGQETQYF	NA	TRBD1	TRBJ2-5	TRBV5-6
TGCGCCAGCAGTGAGTCGTTTTGGGAAAAGCGGGAGGGAGCGGCCGGGGAGCTGTTTTTT	CASSESFWEKREGAAGELFF	NA	TRBD2	TRBJ2-2	TRBV10-2
TGCAGTGCTAGTAGGAGGGAGGGATATTCTAATTCACCCCTCCACTTT	CSASRREGYSNSPLHF	NA	NA	TRBJ1-6	TRBV20-1
TGCGCCAGCAGCTTGGCAGGGGCAGGTCAGCCCCAGCATTTT	CASSLAGAGQPQHF	NA	NA	TRBJ1-5	TRBV5-1